This entry lists 32 T cell receptor beta chains sequenced from one sample in a study of shared T cell receptors in the human thymus. Some clones are missing from TCRdb's copy, which holds only in-frame ones; the method was immunoSEQ multiplex PCR. The sample yields hundreds of thousands of clones, approximately 88% seen once. These same data were also listed under a study on human thymus T cells.

The specimen was thymocytes. All receptors come from a boy in the first two years of life with a congenital heart defect.

This sequence joins TRBV19 and TRBJ1-4; 8 bases fit TRBD1. The germline CDR1 and CDR2 sequences are LNHDA and SQIVND (reference sequence). The CDR3 is 15 residues long. The V gene end was trimmed by 4 bases and the J gene end by 7 bases; junction bases not matched to a gene: 8. CDR3 coding DNA: TGTGCCAGTAGTAGGGACAGGTCTGGAGCTGAAAAACTGTTTTTT. Its protein product is CASSRDRSGAEKLFF.

The rearrangement links TRBV28 to TRBJ1-5; 7 bases agree with TRBD1. Germline V CDR1 and CDR2: MDHEN, SYDVKM. V shed 6 bases, J shed 3 bases, and the junction held 5 bases outside the gene matches. The CDR3 loop spans 14 amino acids. Here the CDR3 DNA reads TGTGCCAGCAGCCCAGGGGGGCCCAATCAGCCCCAGCATTTT. Amino acids: CASSPGGPNQPQHF. Together with reference TRBV28 and TRBJ1-5, the CDR3 gives the full variable domain: DVKVTQSSRYLVKRTGEKVFLECVQDMDHENMFWYRQDPGLGLRLIYFSYDVKMKEKGDIPEGYSVSREKKERFSLILESASTNQTSMYLCASSPGGPNQPQHFGDGTRLSIL.

This clone was found once. The chain has TRBV29-1 and TRBJ2-6; D is possibly TRBD1 (5 bases). The ends were cut back, 5 bases at V and 2 bases at J, with 10 bases in the middle. This CDR3 has 14 amino acids. From germline, CDR1 is SQVTM and CDR2 ANQGSEA. CDR3 nucleotide sequence: TGCAGCGTTATCAGGGAACCTGGGGCCAACGTCCTGACTTTC. It specifies CSVIREPGANVLTF. The full variable domain, rest sourced from reference TRBV29-1 and TRBJ2-6, is SAVISQKPSRDICQRGTSLTIQCQVDSQVTMMFWYRQQPGQSLTLIATANQGSEATYESGFVIDKFPISRPNLTFSTLTVSNMSPEDSSIYLCSVIREPGANVLTFGAGSRLTVL.

In DNA, the CDR3 is TGTGCCAGCAGTGAAGCCGGGACTGGCGTCACAGATACGCAGTATTTT. This codes for CASSEAGTGVTDTQYF. V and J are TRBV6-1 and TRBJ2-3; D is perhaps TRBD2 (6 bases). The CDR3 totals 16 residues. Deletions cut 0 bases from V and 2 bases from J, with 12 bases between. Germline V gene data show CDR1 as MNHNS and CDR2 as SASEGT.

The chain recombines TRBV7-6 with TRBJ2-5; 12 bases agree with TRBD2. V lost 5 bases to trimming and J lost 1 base; unmatched junction nucleotides: 5. The CDR3 is 16 amino acids. CDR1 SGHVS and CDR2 FNYEAQ come from the germline V gene. This CDR3 is CASSTSTSGSQETQYF. The CDR3 bases are TGTGCCAGCAGCACGTCGACTAGCGGGAGCCAAGAGACCCAGTACTTC.

J is TRBJ2-7 and V is TRBV27; 11 nucleotides align to TRBD1. CDR3 length equals 14 residues. Trimming removed 4 bases from V and 5 bases from J; junction bases left unmatched: 4. Germline V gene sequence: CDR1 MNHEY, CDR2 SMNVEV (reference sequence). CDR3 residues: CASSWDRGGNEQYF. CDR3 bases: TGTGCCAGCAGTTGGGACAGGGGGGGGAACGAGCAGTACTTC.

This clone occurred a few times. The CDR3 reads CASSPPSGSPTYEQYF. The CDR3 DNA is TGTGCCAGCAGCCCCCCTAGCGGGAGTCCAACCTACGAGCAGTACTTC. V and J are TRBV11-2 and TRBJ2-7; 10 bases line up with TRBD2. This CDR3 has 16 residues. J lost 2 bases, V lost 5 bases, and 9 bases had no gene match. Germline values: CDR1 SGHAT, CDR2 FQNNGV.

The chain couples TRBV7-6 to TRBJ2-3; D call uncertain. V lost 1 base and J 4 bases, leaving 6 bases between the germline ends. The CDR3 consists of 13 residues. CDR1 and CDR2 from the germline V gene are SGHVS and FNYEAQ. The CDR3 DNA reads as TGTGCCAGCAGCTTAGTAGTACCAGATACGCAGTATTTT. Its translation: CASSLVVPDTQYF.

The chain joins TRBV5-7 to TRBJ2-7, with 8 bases aligning to TRBD2. TRBV5-7 is placed among ORFs of uncertain function. The V and J ends lost 1 base and 4 bases, in that order; junction bases with no gene match: 10. The CDR3 is made up of 16 amino acids. DNA for the CDR3: TGTGCCAGCAGCTTGTTAACTAGCGGTTACCGATACGAGCAGTACTTC. This encodes CASSLLTSGYRYEQYF.

The chain carries TRBV27 and TRBJ2-7; TRBD2 might be the D (7 bases). Trimming pared 3 bases from V and 2 bases from J, leaving 17 bases between. This CDR3 contains 16 residues. Germline values: CDR1 MNHEY, CDR2 SMNVEV (reference sequence). The CDR3 DNA sequence: TGTGCCAGCAGTTTGGGAGGGGGAGCCCTCCCCTACGAGCAGTACTTC. Amino acids: CASSLGGGALPYEQYF.

The chain carries TRBV21-1 and TRBJ2-4; TRBD2 was called by the table and not checked on the DNA. TRBV21-1 is a listed pseudogene. This CDR3 spans 16 amino acids. The CDR3: CASRRGAGGPENIQYF. The CDR3 nucleotides read TGTGCCAGCAGGCGGGGAGCGGGAGGGCCGGAAAACATTCAGTACTTC.

The chain links TRBV11-2 to TRBJ2-7; D is unclear. Per the germline V gene, CDR1 is SGHAT and CDR2 is FQNNGV. Trimming took 3 bases from V and 6 from J, leaving 12 bases between them. This CDR3 contains 13 residues. The chain's CDR3 is CASSLSPTGEQYF. The CDR3 DNA sequence: TGTGCCAGCAGCTTGTCGCCCACCGGCGAGCAGTACTTC.

This chain links TRBV7-9 with TRBJ2-7, with 7 bases that match TRBD2. Looked up from germline, CDR1 is SEHNR and CDR2 is FQNEAQ (reference sequence). The CDR3 runs to 17 residues. V trimming: 5 bases; J trimming: 2 bases; junction bases outside the gene matches: 15. CDR3 sequence reads: CASSPERWQGGTYEQYF. The CDR3 coding sequence is TGTGCCAGCAGCCCAGAACGGTGGCAGGGAGGGACCTACGAGCAGTACTTC.

The V and J genes are TRBV11-2 and TRBJ1-3, with D perhaps matching TRBD1 (6 bases). V shed 8 bases and J shed 0 bases, with 14 bases lying between them. Germline V gives CDR1 SGHAT, CDR2 FQNNGV. The CDR3 totals 15 residues. DNA of the CDR3: TGTGCCAGCTCCTTACAGGGCCACTCTGGAAACACCATATATTTT. Its protein product is CASSLQGHSGNTIYF.

V usage is TRBV28 and J usage is TRBJ1-2; a weak D match, TRBD1 (6 bases). Germline V CDR1 and CDR2: MDHEN, SYDVKM. V was cut by 1 base and J by 8 bases, with 11 bases left in between. This CDR3 spans 13 amino acids. Here the CDR3 reads CASSLFSGDGYTF. DNA of the CDR3: TGTGCCAGCAGTTTATTTTCAGGGGACGGCTACACCTTC.

This chain uses TRBV4-2 with TRBJ2-5; tentative D call: TRBD2 (6 bases). Trimming shortened V by 4 bases and J by 9 bases, and 21 bases separated the two germline ends. The CDR3 contains 15 residues. The germline gives CDR1 LGHNA, CDR2 YNFKEQ. CDR3 coding DNA: TGTGCCAGCAGCCCCCATGCGGACTACCAAGGGTCCCAGTACTTC. The encoded protein is CASSPHADYQGSQYF.

CDR3 in DNA: TGTGCCAGCAGCTCCAAATACGAGCAGTACTTC. This codes for CASSSKYEQYF. V and J are TRBV11-2 and TRBJ2-5, with D uncertain. The J call may not be correct, given that the DNA end is closer to TRBJ2-7. Looked up from germline, CDR1 is SGHAT and CDR2 is FQNNGV. This CDR3 has 11 amino acids.

V gene TRBV7-3 combines with J gene TRBJ2-5; 11 positions agree with TRBD2. V lost 5 bases to trimming and J lost 3 bases; unmatched junction nucleotides: 17. This CDR3 comprises 19 residues. Looked up from germline, CDR1 is SGHTA and CDR2 is FQGTGA. CDR3 bases: TGTGCCAGCAGCCCAGATGGTAGCGGGAGGGCCGCGTCCGAAGAGACCCAGTACTTC. Its protein product is CASSPDGSGRAASEETQYF. Full variable domain (remainder filled in from reference TRBV7-3 and TRBJ2-5): GAGVSQTPSNKVTEKGKYVELRCDPISGHTALYWYRQSLGQGPEFLIYFQGTGAADDSGLPNDRFFAVRPEGSVSTLKIQRTERGDSAVYLCASSPDGSGRAASEETQYFGPGTRLLVL.

A note on this clone: The identical CDR3 is also encoded by other nucleotide sequences in the sample. This sequence joins TRBV18 and TRBJ2-7; TRBD2 might be the D (5 bases). This CDR3 spans 14 amino acids. Germline CDR1 is KGHSH and CDR2 is LQKENI. Trimming stripped 3 bases from V and 2 bases from J, with 11 bases between. CDR3 loop: CASSPQDGTYEQYF. The DNA of the CDR3 is TGTGCCAGCTCACCCCAGGACGGGACCTACGAGCAGTACTTC.

This clone was detected once. The J gene is TRBJ2-1, the V gene TRBV4-3, with TRBD2 matching 7 bases. The trim removed 0 bases at V and 5 bases at J, leaving 4 bases unmatched. Per germline, CDR1 LGHNA and CDR2 YSLEER. This CDR3 spans 15 amino acids. CDR3 DNA: TGCGCCAGCAGCCAAGATCGCGGGGGTGACAATGAGCAGTTCTTC. It translates to CASSQDRGGDNEQFF.

The chain employs TRBV18 and TRBJ2-5; TRBD1 matches 9 bases. Germline loops: CDR1 KGHSH, CDR2 LQKENI. The CDR3 has 18 amino acids. The J segment lost 1 base and the V segment lost 0 bases, leaving 9 bases of the junction unmatched. In DNA, the CDR3 is TGTGCCAGCTCACCACCCCGGGACAGGGAAATCCCCCAAGAGACCCAGTACTTC. This sequence encodes CASSPPRDREIPQETQYF.

The chain employs TRBV5-1 and TRBJ2-3; tentative D call: TRBD1 (5 bases). The CDR3 runs to 13 residues. V shed 5 bases and J shed 0 bases, with 7 bases lying between them. CDR1 is SGHRS and CDR2 is YFSETQ in the germline V gene. CDR3 protein: CASRTESTDTQYF. CDR3 nucleotides: TGCGCCAGCAGGACAGAGAGCACAGATACGCAGTATTTT.

The V call is TRBV6-6, the J call TRBJ2-5; 8 nucleotides align to TRBD2. Trimming removed 2 bases from V and 5 bases from J; junction bases left unmatched: 4. Germline V gene data show CDR1 as MNHNY and CDR2 as SVGAGI (reference sequence). The CDR3 loop spans 14 amino acids. CDR3 region: CASSYPGGVETQYF. The CDR3 nucleotides are TGTGCCAGCAGTTACCCCGGGGGGGTGGAGACCCAGTACTTC.

The chain recombines TRBV5-6 with TRBJ1-2; D may be TRBD1 (5 bases). The CDR3 length is 16 residues. CDR1 is SGHDT, CDR2 YYEEEE, per germline. V was pared by 0 bases and J by 3 bases, with 15 bases between. This CDR3 is CASSLATQGTDYGYTF. The CDR3 DNA reads TGTGCCAGCAGCTTGGCGACGCAGGGAACAGACTATGGCTACACCTTC.

This chain connects TRBV4-2 to TRBJ2-1; D is unresolved. The germline V gene encodes CDR1 LGHNA and CDR2 YNFKEQ. Trimming took 2 bases from V and 7 from J, leaving 9 bases between them. There are 13 residues in the CDR3. This CDR3 reads CASSQTLENEQFF. CDR3 sequence (DNA): TGTGCCAGCAGCCAAACTCTAGAGAATGAGCAGTTCTTC.

The V call is TRBV6-1, the J call TRBJ2-1; the match to TRBD2 covers 12 bases. Germline lookup yields CDR1 MNHNS and CDR2 SASEGT. Unmatched junction bases numbered 10, after V lost 4 bases and J lost 0 bases. The CDR3 is 19 amino acids. The CDR3 here is CASSASGTSGRTSYNEQFF. CDR3 nucleotides: TGTGCCAGCAGTGCATCCGGGACTAGCGGGCGCACCTCCTACAATGAGCAGTTCTTC.

Only a few counts were recorded for this clone. Other nucleotide sequences in the sample specify the same CDR3. The rearrangement uses TRBV19 and TRBJ1-1; maybe TRBD1 (5 bases). The CDR3 extends over 14 amino acids. The V gene's germline CDR1 is LNHDA and CDR2 SQIVND (reference sequence). V lost 3 bases, J lost 0 bases, and 8 bases lay in between. CDR3: CASSMAGMNTEAFF. The CDR3 DNA is TGTGCCAGTAGTATGGCAGGGATGAACACTGAAGCTTTCTTT.

The chain couples TRBV9 to TRBJ2-3, with a tentative D call TRBD1 (6 bases). Germline CDR1 reads SGDLS; CDR2 reads YYNGEE. Trimming cost V 3 bases and J 5 bases, with 19 bases left between them. The CDR3 sequence is 16 residues long. The CDR3: CASSGQEIPPGDTQYF. The DNA of the CDR3 is TGTGCCAGCAGCGGACAGGAGATTCCACCTGGAGATACGCAGTATTTT.

The rearrangement links TRBV1 to TRBJ2-1; the table's D call TRBD2 went unverified against the DNA. TRBV1 is tagged as a pseudogene. CDR3 length: 15 residues. In DNA, the CDR3 is TGCACCAGCAGCCCAAAAGACCTAGCGGGCAATGAGCAGTTCTTC. Its translation is CTSSPKDLAGNEQFF.

The chain has TRBV7-2 and TRBJ2-3, with D perhaps TRBD2 (5 bases). The CDR3 covers 15 residues. Germline CDR1 SGHTA, CDR2 FQGNSA. V was clipped by 1 base and J by 6 bases, with 14 bases between them. CDR3 residues: CASSLGRAAPDTQYF. CDR3 DNA sequence: TGTGCCAGCAGCTTAGGGCGGGCAGCCCCGGATACGCAGTATTTT.

This chain uses TRBV18 with TRBJ2-1; D not resolved. The V end lost 3 bases, the J end lost 7 bases, and 10 bases lay between the germline ends. From germline, CDR1 is KGHSH and CDR2 LQKENI. This CDR3 spans 13 amino acids. The CDR3 DNA reads as TGTGCCAGCTCACCCCATGGAGAAAATGAGCAGTTCTTC. It is translated as CASSPHGENEQFF.

The V call is TRBV4-3, the J call TRBJ2-3; D possibly corresponds to TRBD1 (5 bases). Germline CDR1 is LGHNA and CDR2 is YSLEER. Trimming took off 3 bases at V and 1 base at J, with 14 bases between the two ends. This CDR3 has 16 amino acids. The CDR3 loop is CASSHQWGTRTDTQYF. Written as DNA, the CDR3 is TGCGCCAGCAGCCATCAATGGGGCACCCGCACAGATACGCAGTATTTT.